The text below deals with one T cell receptor (beta chain). Its cognate antigen has yet to be identified. There are no base qualities to consult, and no much larger clone falls within one base. Hyperthyroidism was considered stable if no progression to ophthalmopathy occurred within 18 months of follow-up. The hyperthyroidism patients were 18 to 65 years old and newly diagnosed, with a disease duration of less than 2 months. Anyone with other autoimmune diseases, uncontrolled infections, pregnancy or lactation was excluded from the study. Clinical symptoms, serum thyroxine, TRAb, thyroid ultrasound and orbital computed tomography were used for diagnosis. Using Ficoll-Paque density gradient centrifugation, PBMCs were isolated from 9.5 to 10 ml of fresh peripheral blood. Total RNA was extracted using Trizol reagent, and RNA quality was checked on an Agilent 2100 Bioanalyzer. The data derive from a study of Graves' ophthalmopathy and Graves' hyperthyroidism (dated by TCRdb to between 2017 and 2018). Regarding the research as a whole: Peripheral blood was collected at initial diagnosis, before any treatment. To tell Graves' ophthalmopathy apart from Graves' hyperthyroidism, and to predict which patients would progress to ophthalmopathy, the study relied on TCR beta repertoire signatures. In total, around 140 blood samples were TCR-sequenced: around 42 ophthalmopathy, some 80 hyperthyroidism and some 17 hyperthyroidism-to-ophthalmopathy patients. A discovery set of 90 to 100 patients (43 ophthalmopathy, 57 stable hyperthyroidism) was enrolled to explore V-J signatures distinguishing ophthalmopathy from hyperthyroidism. The independent validation cohort included 18 hyperthyroidism patients plus 17 patients who later progressed from hyperthyroidism to ophthalmopathy. T-cell repertoires of thyroid tissue and blood were compared in several hyperthyroidism patients. Once sampling was done, hyperthyroidism patients were given methimazole at a starting dose of 30 mg daily, while ophthalmopathy patients were given high-dose intravenous methylprednisolone. For training and testing, the roughly 97 patients in the discovery cohort were randomly divided in a 7:3 ratio.

Broader findings and caveats from the paper: Sample size was not predetermined statistically, and investigators were not blinded to group allocation. Most expanded thyroid clonotypes with a frequency above 0.001 also appeared in blood, which suggests that blood repertoires may reflect the immune response in the thyroid. The 13-signature model separated ophthalmopathy from stable hyperthyroidism with 85% to 90% sensitivity and around 84% specificity in cross-validation, and 80%/75% in the test set. In validation, the model predicted ophthalmopathy progression with about 70% sensitivity and about 73% specificity; about a dozen predicted patients were CT-confirmed with GO in a median of about 6.2 months.

TCR beta CDR3 regions were amplified from RNA transcripts for repertoire sequencing. The first round was an RT-PCR using HTBI primers with the Qiagen OneStep RT-PCR kit, and this first round was followed by a second-round multiplex PCR, then size selection and purification. The libraries underwent paired-end sequencing with 100 bp reads on an Illumina HiSeq2000. In the source study's methods: SOAPnuke was used to process the reads, throwing out any read that had adapters, had uncalled bases, had a mean Phred below 15, or lacked an exact constant-primer or identifier match. COPE v1.2.5 was used to merge the high-quality paired reads. Clonotypes were defined as unique nucleotide sequences and were aligned to IMGT TRB V, D and J references using MiTCR v1.1. The analysis was limited to V-J combinations with a frequency above 0.0001, which together covered just over 98% of the repertoires. For each V-J combination, a TCR clonal expansion and chaos score was defined as F50 clonal expansion divided by the chaos observed in the TCRdist matrix. Welch's t-statistics and random forest were used to reduce features to about a dozen V-J combinations, which were fed into a naive Bayes classifier. Thyroid-blood repertoire similarity was quantified with the Morisita-Horn index. Using fastp at Q25 and MiXCR, TCRdb reprocessed the public reads and kept productive beta chains. A single entry per CDR3 protein holds the most common genes and DNA from its merged rows. The V and J calls were determined by TCRdb, not by the authors. The sample contains just over 600,000 distinct CDR3 sequences, about a fifth of them found a single time. Together, the top ten hold approximately 7% of the sample.

Trimming takes 0 bases from V and 5 bases from J, and the germline ends sit 17 bases apart. CDR1 GTSNPN and CDR2 SVGIG are derived from the germline V gene (reference sequence). From its cysteine to its phenylalanine, the CDR3 spans 15 amino acids. Only the CDR3 DNA stays, 45 bases, in frame from base 1. Input material: peripheral blood. This receptor was identified in a woman aged 18-35 years with stable Graves' hyperthyroidism. Some clones in this sample may be carry-over from other donors' samples. Donor details come from another sample of the same person, matched by shared clones. This sequence uses TRBV30 and TRBJ2-7, with no D gene named confidently. Here the CDR3 is given as CAWSVQLLRRDEQYF. The DNA is TGTGCCTGGAGTGTGCAACTGCTGCGTAGGGACGAGCAGTACTTC.